Listed below are T cell receptor beta chains from one sample, sequenced in a study of blood T cell repertoires in COVID-19. Using immunoSEQ multiplex PCR, the repertoire was profiled, and TCRdb retains in-frame clones only, with some absent. The table lists some 200,000 clones, roughly nine tenths of them singletons. Sample: peripheral blood. These receptors all come from a man aged 25 to 40 with acute or convalescent COVID-19. Each CDR3 is given with its conserved first and last residue. The D gene is left open where the match is weak. The listing skips clone size in some rows; elsewhere it reads once, few, many or a size class.

v_gene	abundance	d_gene	j_gene	CDR3aa	CDR3nt
TRBV5-1	-	-	TRBJ2-3	CASSLAGLVTDTQYF	TGCGCCAGCAGCTTAGCAGGGCTAGTGACAGATACGCAGTATTTT
TRBV10-3	-	TRBD2	TRBJ2-7	CAISDSGTSGLEQYF	TGTGCCATCAGCGACTCCGGGACTAGCGGGTTAGAGCAGTACTTC
TRBV7-3	-	-	TRBJ2-1	CASSERTGSYNEQFF	TGTGCCAGCAGCGAAAGGACGGGGTCCTACAATGAGCAGTTCTTC
TRBV5-1	-	-	TRBJ2-1	CASRQTELNEQFF	TGCGCCAGCAGACAAACAGAGCTCAATGAGCAGTTCTTC
TRBV13	-	-	TRBJ1-1	CASSLGSGAEAFF	TGTGCCAGCAGCTTGGGGAGCGGGGCTGAAGCTTTCTTT
TRBV2	-	-	TRBJ1-3	CASSGVRGGNTIYF	TGTGCCAGCAGTGGAGTCCGGGGGGGAAACACCATATATTTT
TRBV11-2	-	-	TRBJ2-5	CASSPGHRETQYF	TGTGCCAGCAGCCCGGGACACAGAGAGACCCAGTACTTC
TRBV7-6	-	TRBD2	TRBJ2-1	CASRTSGSNEQFF	TGTGCCAGCAGGACTAGCGGGAGTAATGAGCAGTTCTTC
TRBV28	-	-	TRBJ2-7	CASSFVSRNYEQYF	TGTGCCAGCAGTTTTGTTTCGCGAAACTACGAGCAGTACTTC
TRBV2	once	-	TRBJ1-6	CASRGQLNSPLHF	TGTGCCAGCAGAGGACAGCTCAATTCACCCCTCCACTTT
TRBV18	-	-	TRBJ2-1	CASSPPGQSYNEQFF	TGTGCCAGCTCACCCCCGGGTCAATCCTACAATGAGCAGTTCTTC
TRBV4-1	-	-	TRBJ1-1	CASSQAQGLDTEAFF	TGCGCCAGCAGCCAAGCTCAGGGCCTCGACACTGAAGCTTTCTTT
TRBV5-4	-	-	TRBJ1-1	CAIRSGGRAFF	TGTGCCATCCGTTCGGGGGGGCGAGCTTTCTTT
TRBV5-4	once	TRBD1	TRBJ1-2	CASSRGTDSNYGYTF	TGTGCCAGCAGCCGCGGGACAGATTCTAACTATGGCTACACCTTC
TRBV5-1	-	TRBD1	TRBJ2-1	CASSFRDRGANEQFF	TGCGCCAGCAGCTTCCGGGACAGGGGGGCCAATGAGCAGTTCTTC
TRBV18	-	-	TRBJ1-3	CASSPYGQGNTIYF	TGTGCCAGCTCACCATATGGACAGGGAAACACCATATATTTT
TRBV7-2	-	TRBD2	TRBJ2-1	CASSLLPSGTIRDEQFF	TGTGCCAGCAGCTTACTCCCTAGCGGGACTATAAGAGATGAGCAGTTCTTC
TRBV5-8	once	-	TRBJ2-7	CASSLDDLVLREQYF	TGTGCCAGCAGCTTGGATGACTTGGTCCTACGAGAGCAGTACTTC
TRBV27	-	-	TRBJ2-2	CASSRSGELFF	TGTGCCAGCAGTCGGTCCGGGGAGCTGTTTTTT
TRBV5-1	-	-	TRBJ1-1	CASSLPNKNTEAFF	TGCGCCAGCAGCTTGCCTAATAAGAACACTGAAGCTTTCTTT
TRBV5-4	-	-	TRBJ2-5	CASRGGSQETQYF	TGTGCCAGCAGAGGCGGAAGTCAAGAGACCCAGTACTTC
TRBV9	-	-	TRBJ1-2	CASSVDQDSRLNGYTF	TGTGCCAGCAGCGTAGACCAGGACAGCAGGCTCAATGGCTACACCTTC
TRBV19	-	-	TRBJ1-5	CASSIGWRVRSNQPQHF	TGTGCCAGTAGTATAGGGTGGAGGGTTAGGAGTAATCAGCCCCAGCATTTT
TRBV7-9	-	-	TRBJ1-2	CASSPGTVVVYGYTF	TGTGCCAGCAGCCCGGGAACAGTGGTAGTTTATGGCTACACCTTC
TRBV7-6	many	-	TRBJ2-7	CASSLLQGPSSYEQYF	TGTGCCAGCAGCTTACTCCAGGGCCCGAGCTCCTACGAGCAGTACTTC
TRBV3-1/TRBV3-2	once	TRBD2	TRBJ2-5	CASKQGSGGPRETQYF	TGTGCCAGCAAGCAGGGGAGCGGGGGGCCGCGGGAGACCCAGTACTTC
TRBV6-6	-	-	TRBJ1-1	CASAAMNTEAFF	TGTGCCAGCGCGGCCATGAACACTGAAGCTTTCTTT
TRBV2	many	-	TRBJ1-1	CASSGKFRAEAFF	TGTGCCAGCAGTGGCAAGTTTAGAGCTGAAGCTTTCTTT
TRBV5-4	-	-	TRBJ1-2	CASSLDSATGYTF	TGTGCCAGCAGCTTGGACTCCGCTACGGGCTACACCTTC
TRBV7-9	-	-	TRBJ2-5	CASSRGTAPLETQYF	TGTGCCAGCAGCCGCGGGACAGCTCCCCTAGAGACCCAGTACTTC
TRBV7-6	-	TRBD1	TRBJ2-1	CASSVGTGAYDEQFF	TGTGCCAGCAGCGTGGGGACAGGGGCTTACGATGAGCAGTTCTTC
TRBV19	-	-	TRBJ2-5	CASRPTGTGDGETQYF	TGTGCCAGTAGACCCACCGGGACTGGCGACGGGGAGACCCAGTACTTC
TRBV30	once	-	TRBJ2-7	CAWGSGYYEQYF	TGTGCCTGGGGTTCGGGGTACTACGAGCAGTACTTC
TRBV15	-	TRBD1	TRBJ1-1	CATSSHRGVDTEAFF	TGTGCCACCAGCAGCCACAGGGGGGTGGACACTGAAGCTTTCTTT
TRBV3-1/TRBV3-2	-	-	TRBJ1-3	CASSLYPRGPGNTIYF	TGTGCTAGCAGCCTATACCCAAGGGGCCCTGGAAACACCATATATTTT
TRBV5-1	-	-	TRBJ2-7	CASSLASEQYF	TGCGCCAGCAGCTTGGCCTCCGAGCAGTACTTC
TRBV11-1	-	-	TRBJ1-1	CASSHGQGLSDTEAFF	TGTGCCAGCAGCCACGGGCAGGGGTTGAGTGACACTGAAGCTTTCTTT
TRBV7-9	once	-	TRBJ2-3	CASRHRQTGTGTDTQYF	TGTGCCAGCAGACATCGCCAAACCGGGACTGGCACAGATACGCAGTATTTT
TRBV27	-	-	TRBJ2-7	CASRPRQESSYEQYF	TGTGCCAGCAGGCCCCGACAGGAAAGCTCCTACGAGCAGTACTTC
TRBV28	-	TRBD2	TRBJ2-1	CASSLSGKPNEQFF	TGTGCCAGCAGCCTAAGCGGGAAACCCAATGAGCAGTTCTTC